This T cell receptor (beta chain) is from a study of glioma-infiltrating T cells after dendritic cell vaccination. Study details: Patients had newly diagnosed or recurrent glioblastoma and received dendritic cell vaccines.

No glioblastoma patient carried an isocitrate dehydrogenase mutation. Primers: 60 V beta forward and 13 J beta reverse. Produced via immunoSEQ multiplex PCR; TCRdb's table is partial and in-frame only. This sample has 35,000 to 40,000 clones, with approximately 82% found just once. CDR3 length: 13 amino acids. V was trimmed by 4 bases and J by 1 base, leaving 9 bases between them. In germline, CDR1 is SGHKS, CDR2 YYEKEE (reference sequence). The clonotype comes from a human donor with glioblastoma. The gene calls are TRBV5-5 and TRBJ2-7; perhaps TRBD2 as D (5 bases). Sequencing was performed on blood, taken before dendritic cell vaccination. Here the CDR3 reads CASSAGLSYEQYF. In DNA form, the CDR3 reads TGTGCCAGCAGCGCCGGACTTTCCTACGAGCAGTACTTC. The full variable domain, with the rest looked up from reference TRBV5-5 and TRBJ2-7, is DAGVTQSPTHLIKTRGQQVTLRCSPISGHKSVSWYQQVLGQGPQFIFQYYEKEERGRGNFPDRFSARQFPNYSSELNVNALLLGDSALYLCASSAGLSYEQYFGPGTRLTVT.